Below, one T cell receptor beta chain is given with its context. The antigen remains undetermined. The data belong to a study of T cell repertoires in cytomegalovirus infection. Study details: Public TCR beta signatures indicated both CMV infection and matching HLA type.

Findings and caveats of the study: The ex vivo response showed dominance by HLA-C-restricted CMV-specific TCR beta clonotypes.

TCRdb analysed the reads with MiXCR anew, one entry per CDR3 protein. Of around 230,000 distinct CDR3 sequences in the sample, 35% to 45% are singletons; the top ten hold roughly three fifths. Unmatched junction bases numbered 16, after V lost 5 bases and J lost 4 bases. This CDR3 spans 17 amino acids. Sample: CD8+ T cells from cultured PBMCs, taken from culture after CMV antigen stimulation. The chain joins TRBV7-1 to TRBJ1-1; 7 bases map to TRBD1. TRBV7-1 is an ORF; its function is uncertain. This clonotype was obtained from a human donor in good health (CMV status not recorded). Some clones in this sample may be carry-over from other donors' samples. CDR3 loop: CASSPRPYRGVRTEAFF. For the CDR3, the DNA is TGTGCCAGCAGCCCGCGACCCTACAGGGGTGTGCGCACTGAAGCTTTCTTT.